This T cell receptor (beta chain) is from a study of blood T cell repertoires in COVID-19. Study summary: The origin of the acute and convalescent COVID-19 samples was the United States, Italy and Spain. PBMCs, B-cell-depleted T cells, or T cells provided the cDNA or gDNA that made up the material.

Relative to its sample, this clone is medium-sized (0.01 to 0.1%). The germline gene is not matched at one end of the junction; a read error may be the cause. In the source study's methods: Estimated nucleated cell counts came from reference gene primer amplification. The method was immunoSEQ multiplex PCR; TCRdb's version includes in-frame clones alone and lacks a portion of them. V, J and clone size derive from that table, while D and trimming were established from the DNA sequence. The sample shows more than 75,000 clones, approximately 86% of them seen only once. This receptor was obtained from an elderly man with active or convalescent COVID-19. Sequencing was performed on peripheral blood.

The CDR3 spells CASSQPDSPTGTQYF. The DNA for the CDR3 is TGCGCCAGCAGTCAACCCGACTCCCCCACAGGTACGCAGTATTTT. The chain links TRBV23-1 to TRBJ2-3, with a weak D call TRBD1 (5 bases). TRBV23-1 is treated as an ORF (open reading frame) with a function not yet certain. The CDR3 runs to 15 residues.